These 20 T cell receptor beta chains originate from one sample sequenced in a study of T-cell memory formation after mild COVID-19. TCRdb re-derived calls from the 5' RACE reads in MiXCR, one entry per CDR3 protein. The data contain about 270,000 distinct CDR3 sequences, around 17% of them seen just once; the ten biggest clones take up roughly a fifth. The sample was PBMCs or a T cell subset sorted from them (not recorded which). The receptors stem from a man aged 18 to 29 who had mild COVID-19 (a few samples of this study predate the infection). Cell type and time point are not known.

This clonotype was recorded a few times. The conserved phenylalanine or tryptophan normally closing the CDR3 is absent here, so this likely arose from a read error. The DNA is omitted, as the CDR3 cannot be located on it reliably, and the CDR3 follows TCRdb's listing. V usage is TRBV30 and J usage is TRBJ1-2; TRBD1, the D gene given by the table, was not confirmed from the DNA. CDR1 and CDR2 from the germline V gene are GTSNPN and SVGIG (reference sequence). A total of 10 residues make up the CDR3, ends included. Here the CDR3 reads CAWDRDRAFL.

This clonotype came up a few times. The chain uses TRBV9 and TRBJ2-3; 8 bases line up with TRBD1. The CDR3 consists of 16 residues. V shed 4 bases, J shed 2 bases, and the junction held 9 bases outside the gene matches. Per the germline V gene, CDR1 is SGDLS and CDR2 is YYNGEE. The CDR3 region has the DNA TGTGCCAGCAGCTCAGGGACAGGCGAGACCACAGATACGCAGTATTTT. Protein: CASSSGTGETTDTQYF.

This clonotype turned up a few times. The J gene is TRBJ2-7, the V gene TRBV6-2 or TRBV6-3, with TRBD1 matching over 11 bases. The CDR3 runs 14 residues. The germline CDR1 and CDR2 sequences are MNHEY and SVGEGT. V lost 4 bases and J lost 4; bases outside the gene matches: 3. CDR3 sequence (DNA): TGTGCCAGCAGTTGGGGGACAGGGGGTTACGAGCAGTACGTC. This sequence encodes CASSWGTGGYEQYV.

In its sample, this clonotype was seen a few times. This rearrangement joins TRBV6-2 or TRBV6-3 to TRBJ1-1, with 11 bases identical to TRBD1. The V and J ends lost 1 base and 2 bases, in that order; junction bases with no gene match: 6. CDR1 MNHEY and CDR2 SVGEGT come from the germline V gene. The CDR3 runs to 17 residues. The CDR3 sequence: CASSYLGQGDANTEAFF. DNA of the CDR3: TGTGCCAGCAGTTACTTGGGACAGGGGGATGCTAACACTGAAGCTTTCTTT.

J is TRBJ2-2 and V is TRBV20-1, with 9 positions matching TRBD2. The CDR3 loop spans 17 amino acids. Germline values: CDR1 DFQATT, CDR2 SNEGSKA (reference sequence). The junction had 15 bases not matched to a gene; V was cut back by 6 bases and J by 4 bases. CDR3 amino acids: CSAATGGAGGRTGELFF. As DNA, the CDR3 is TGCAGTGCCGCCACAGGCGGGGCGGGGGGGCGCACCGGGGAGCTGTTTTTT.

This clonotype was observed a handful of times. This chain joins TRBV29-1 and TRBJ2-3; D possibly corresponds to TRBD2 (6 bases). Germline V gives CDR1 SQVTM, CDR2 ANQGSEA. The V and J ends lost 6 bases and 6 bases respectively, with 16 bases between them. This CDR3 is 13 amino acids long. The DNA for the CDR3 is TGCAGCGTGCGTCGGGGGACTGGTGATACGCAGTATTTT. Its protein product is CSVRRGTGDTQYF.

The chain recombines TRBV5-1 with TRBJ2-2, with 9 bases that match TRBD1. Germline V lookup: CDR1 SGHRS, CDR2 YFSETQ. The length of the CDR3 is 15 residues. V was pared by 3 bases and J by 5 bases, with 5 bases of the junction left unmatched. CDR3 bases: TGCGCCAGCAGCTCCGGACAGGGGTTGACCGGGGAGCTGTTTTTT. Its protein is CASSSGQGLTGELFF.

The CDR3 bases are TGCGCCAGCAGCTCCGGGGGGGTAAGCGAGCAGTACTTC. Its protein product is CASSSGGVSEQYF. The V gene is TRBV10-2, the J gene TRBJ2-7; 8 bases align to TRBD2. This CDR3 has 13 residues. Trimming took 6 bases from V and 6 from J; bases not matched to a gene: 7. Germline CDR1 WSHSY, CDR2 SAAADI.

This clonotype appeared a few times. The chain recombines TRBV20-1 with TRBJ1-2; D ambiguous. V was cut by 0 bases and J by 3 bases, with 17 bases left in between. Germline V gene sequence: CDR1 DFQATT, CDR2 SNEGSKA (reference sequence). CDR3 length: 16 residues. The CDR3 DNA reads TGCAGTGCTAGAGATGTAACGGAACAGAAACACTATGGCTACACCTTC. This translates into CSARDVTEQKHYGYTF.

This clonotype was observed a few times. An end of the junction differs from the germline gene, which may be a read error. This chain links TRBV27 with TRBJ2-1; 9 nucleotides match TRBD2. The CDR3 runs to 13 residues. Germline assignment: CDR1 MNHEY and CDR2 SMNVEV (reference sequence). In DNA form, the CDR3 reads TGTGTCAGCGTTAGCGGGGGTTACAATGAGCAGTTCTTC. It translates to CVSVSGGYNEQFF.

The chain has TRBV6-5 and TRBJ2-3; TRBD1 agrees at 7 bases. Per germline, CDR1 MNHEY and CDR2 SVGAGI. There are 15 residues in the CDR3. Trimming at V came to 0 bases and at J to 2 bases, leaving 2 bases not matched to a gene. The CDR3 spells CASSYSGTATDTQYF. The CDR3 DNA reads as TGTGCCAGCAGTTACTCAGGGACAGCCACAGATACGCAGTATTTT.

The chain has TRBV6-5 and TRBJ1-5; D remains ambiguous. This CDR3 comprises 13 residues. Germline lookup yields CDR1 MNHEY and CDR2 SVGAGI. The V end was cut by 2 bases, the J end by 10 bases, with 12 bases between. In DNA form, the CDR3 reads TGTGCCAGCAGTTACAAGGGTTTCCACCCCCAGCATTTT. Residues: CASSYKGFHPQHF.

There are many counts of this clonotype. The chain is built from TRBV12-3 or TRBV12-4 and TRBJ1-5; no firm D call. Trimming took 4 bases from V and 7 from J, leaving 11 bases between them. This CDR3 is built from 13 residues. As DNA, the CDR3 is TGTGCCAGCAGTTCCCCGGGTCCACAGCCCCAGCATTTT. This sequence encodes CASSSPGPQPQHF.

This clonotype was recorded many times. The chain links TRBV15 to TRBJ1-1; no reliable D call. V lost 0 bases, J lost 10 bases, and 9 bases lay in between. CDR1 is LNHNV and CDR2 is YYDKDF in the germline V gene (reference sequence). This CDR3 comprises 12 residues. In DNA, the CDR3 is TGTGCCACCAGCAGAGATGTCGAGGGAGCTTTCTTT. Translated: CATSRDVEGAFF.

This clonotype turned up a few times. The J gene is TRBJ2-7, the V gene TRBV28; D is ambiguous. Germline V gene sequence: CDR1 MDHEN, CDR2 SYDVKM. This CDR3 comprises 13 residues. The V gene lost 6 bases and the J gene lost 1 base, with 10 bases spanning the gap. The CDR3 nucleotides are TGTGCCAGCAGCCAGATCGGGTCCTACGAGCAGTACGTC. Protein sequence: CASSQIGSYEQYV.

This clonotype was observed many times. The chain links TRBV7-3 to TRBJ2-5; D gene uncertain. V was clipped by 4 bases and J by 6 bases, with 12 bases between them. The CDR3 totals 13 residues. The germline CDR1 and CDR2 sequences are SGHTA and FQGTGA. The CDR3 here is CASSSYLGKTQYF. The CDR3 DNA reads TGTGCCAGCAGCTCCTATCTAGGAAAGACCCAGTACTTC.

The rearrangement uses TRBV20-1 and TRBJ2-3; the match to TRBD2 covers 12 bases. This CDR3 has 15 amino acids. CDR1 DFQATT and CDR2 SNEGSKA come from the germline V gene (reference sequence). V lost 4 bases and J lost 1; bases outside the gene matches: 3. The CDR3 DNA sequence: TGCAGTGCTAAACTAGCGGGGGGCCGCACAGATACGCAGTATTTT. It specifies CSAKLAGGRTDTQYF.

The chain has TRBV4-3 and TRBJ1-5; weak D call: TRBD1 (5 bases). The germline V and J ends were trimmed by 2 bases and 4 bases, with 9 bases remaining between them. This CDR3 is built from 14 residues. Germline CDR1 is LGHNA and CDR2 is YSLEER. CDR3 nucleotide sequence: TGCGCCAGCAGCCAAACGACAGTTAATCAGCCCCAGCATTTT. Protein: CASSQTTVNQPQHF.

The V gene is TRBV7-3, the J gene TRBJ2-1; 8 bases match TRBD2. The CDR3 spans 15 residues. Germline assignment: CDR1 SGHTA and CDR2 FQGTGA. V gave up 1 base and J gave up 4 bases; unmatched junction bases: 3. DNA of the CDR3: TGTGCCAGCAGCTTAATGACTAGCGATTACAATGAGCAGTTCTTC. Residues: CASSLMTSDYNEQFF.

The chain carries TRBV24-1 and TRBJ2-7, with D perhaps TRBD1 (5 bases). Trimming took off 6 bases at V and 0 bases at J, with 17 bases between the two ends. The CDR3 is 16 amino acids. Germline loops: CDR1 KGHDR, CDR2 SFDVKD. CDR3 protein: CATSPAWGNFSYEQYV. CDR3 DNA: TGTGCCACCAGTCCGGCCTGGGGCAACTTCTCCTACGAGCAGTACGTC.